This paragraph covers one T cell receptor beta chain sequence. Its target is not known. Each CDR3 protein gets one entry after TCRdb re-called the reads with MiXCR. The table shows fewer than 850,000 distinct CDR3 sequences, with almost 30% occurring only once. The data originate from a study of T cell repertoires in cytomegalovirus infection. Study-level background: TCR beta signatures that were public indicated CMV infection and matching HLA type. Points from the study as a whole: Cumulative frequency of public TCR beta families picked out carriers of CMV plus the relevant HLA. HLA-C-restricted TCR beta clonotypes specific for CMV led the ex vivo response.

Sample: cultured CD8+ T cells from PBMCs, taken from culture after CMV antigen stimulation. The source is a human donor in good health (CMV status not recorded). Some clones in this sample may be carry-over from other donors' samples.

CDR3 loop: CASSLARLIEQYF. DNA of the CDR3: TGTGCCAGCAGTTTGGCCAGGCTAATCGAGCAGTACTTC. This chain connects TRBV6-2 or TRBV6-3 to TRBJ2-7; D not resolved. The CDR3 loop spans 13 amino acids. V shed 4 bases and J shed 6 bases, with 13 bases lying between them. CDR1 and CDR2 from the germline V gene are MNHEY and SVGEGT.